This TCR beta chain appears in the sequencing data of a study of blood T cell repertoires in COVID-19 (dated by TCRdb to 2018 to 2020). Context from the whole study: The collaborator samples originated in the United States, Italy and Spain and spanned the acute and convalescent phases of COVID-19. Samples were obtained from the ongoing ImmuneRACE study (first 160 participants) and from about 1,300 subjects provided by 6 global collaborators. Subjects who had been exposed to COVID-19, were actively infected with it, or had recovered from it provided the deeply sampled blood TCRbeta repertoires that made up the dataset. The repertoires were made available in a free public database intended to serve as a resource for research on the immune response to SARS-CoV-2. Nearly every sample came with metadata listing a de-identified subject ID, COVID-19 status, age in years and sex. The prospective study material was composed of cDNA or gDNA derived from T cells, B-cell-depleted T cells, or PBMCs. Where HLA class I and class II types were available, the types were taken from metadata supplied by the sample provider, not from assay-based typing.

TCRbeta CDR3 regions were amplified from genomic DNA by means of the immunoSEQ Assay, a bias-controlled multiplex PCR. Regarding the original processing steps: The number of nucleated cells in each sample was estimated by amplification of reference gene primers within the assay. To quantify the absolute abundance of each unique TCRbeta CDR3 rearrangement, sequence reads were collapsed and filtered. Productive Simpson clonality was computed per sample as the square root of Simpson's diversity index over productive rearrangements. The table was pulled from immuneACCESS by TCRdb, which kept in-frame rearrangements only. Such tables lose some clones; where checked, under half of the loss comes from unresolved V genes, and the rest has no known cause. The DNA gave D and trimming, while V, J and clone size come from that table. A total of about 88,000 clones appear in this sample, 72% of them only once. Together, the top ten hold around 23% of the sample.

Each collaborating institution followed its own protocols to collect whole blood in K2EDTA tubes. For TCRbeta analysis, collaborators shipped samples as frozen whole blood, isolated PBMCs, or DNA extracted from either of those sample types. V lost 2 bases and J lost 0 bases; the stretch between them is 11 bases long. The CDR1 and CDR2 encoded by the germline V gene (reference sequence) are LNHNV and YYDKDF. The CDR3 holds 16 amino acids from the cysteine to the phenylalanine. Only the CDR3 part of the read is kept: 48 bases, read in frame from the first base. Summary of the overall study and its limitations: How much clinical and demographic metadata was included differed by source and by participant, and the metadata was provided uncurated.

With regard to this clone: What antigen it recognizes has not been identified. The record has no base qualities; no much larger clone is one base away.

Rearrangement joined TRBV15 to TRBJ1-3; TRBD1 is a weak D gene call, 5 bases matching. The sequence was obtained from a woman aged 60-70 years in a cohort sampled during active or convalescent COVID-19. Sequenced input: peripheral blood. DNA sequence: TGTGCCACCAGCAGACCGACAGTGTCCTCTGGAAACACCATATATTTT. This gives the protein CATSRPTVSSGNTIYF.